Listed below are T cell receptor beta chains from one sample, sequenced in a study of blood T cell repertoires in COVID-19. Assay: immunoSEQ multiplex PCR; the TCRdb copy retains only in-frame clones and omits some. Here the sample spans roughly 120,000 clones, roughly four fifths being singletons. Sequencing was performed on peripheral blood. Every receptor here comes from a man aged 65-85 years with active or convalescent COVID-19. Each CDR3 is given with its conserved first and last residue. The D gene is left open where the match is weak. Size values are once, few and many counts, or a class for expanded clones, and some rows have none.

>-|TRBD1|TRBJ2-5|TRBV5-5
CASNPPRTGARETQYF
TGTGCCAGCAACCCGCCCCGGACAGGGGCTCGGGAGACCCAGTACTTC
>-|-|TRBJ2-3|TRBV7-2
CASSPGTISTDTQYF
TGTGCCAGCAGCCCGGGAACCATTAGCACAGATACGCAGTATTTT
>-|-|TRBJ2-3|TRBV9
CASSVYGFSTDTQYF
TGTGCCAGCAGCGTCTACGGGTTCAGTACAGATACGCAGTATTTT
>few|TRBD1|TRBJ2-5|TRBV13
CASSIGGQGRGETQYF
TGTGCCAGCAGCATCGGGGGACAGGGAAGGGGAGAGACCCAGTACTTC
>few|-|TRBJ1-1|TRBV27
CASSSRQGLGEAFF
TGTGCCAGCAGTTCGAGGCAGGGATTGGGTGAAGCTTTCTTT
>-|-|TRBJ2-6|TRBV2
CASNVGLAANVLTF
TGTGCCAGCAATGTTGGGTTAGCCGCCAACGTCCTGACTTTC
>few|-|TRBJ1-5|TRBV5-5
CASSSRASGEPQHF
TGTGCCAGCAGCTCCCGGGCCTCGGGGGAGCCCCAGCATTTT
>-|TRBD1|TRBJ1-6|TRBV30
CALTTGGHVSPLHF
TGTGCCTTAACGACAGGGGGCCATGTGTCACCCCTCCACTTT
>-|-|TRBJ1-1|TRBV3-1/TRBV3-2
CASAQGWTEAFF
TGTGCCAGTGCTCAGGGTTGGACTGAAGCTTTCTTT
>-|TRBD2|TRBJ2-3|TRBV7-9
CASSGEKLLSGTSTDTQYF
TGTGCCAGCAGCGGAGAAAAATTACTTAGCGGGACTAGCACAGATACGCAGTATTTT
>-|-|TRBJ1-1|TRBV6-5
CASRRPGAKAFF
TGTGCCAGCAGACGGCCGGGAGCCAAAGCTTTCTTT
>-|TRBD1|TRBJ2-5|TRBV12-5
CASVESPRTGGVETQYF
TGTGCTAGTGTCGAGAGTCCACGGACAGGGGGCGTCGAGACCCAGTACTTC
>-|-|TRBJ1-6|TRBV4-3
CASGPGGTINSPLHF
TGCGCCAGCGGGCCGGGGGGTACTATTAATTCACCCCTCCACTTT
>-|-|TRBJ1-4|TRBV3-1/TRBV3-2
CASSASDEKLFF
TGTGCCAGCAGCGCTTCGGATGAAAAACTGTTTTTT
>-|-|TRBJ1-2|TRBV28
CASSPLQAYYGYTF
TGTGCCAGCAGTCCGCTACAGGCTTACTATGGCTACACCTTC
>-|-|TRBJ2-6|TRBV19
CASSDRRVPGANVLTF
TGTGCCAGTAGTGACCGCAGGGTCCCTGGGGCCAACGTCCTGACTTTC
>-|TRBD2|TRBJ2-1|TRBV7-3
CASSFLKLAGSSDEQFF
TGTGCCAGCAGCTTTCTTAAACTAGCGGGATCTAGCGATGAGCAGTTCTTC
>-|-|TRBJ1-2|TRBV6-4
CASSPGGRVSGYTF
TGTGCCAGCTCGCCCGGGGGGCGCGTTTCTGGCTACACCTTC
>-|-|TRBJ1-2|TRBV7-9
CASTQRGGLDYGYTF
TGTGCCAGCACCCAGAGGGGGGGGCTCGACTATGGCTACACCTTC
>-|-|TRBJ2-7|TRBV29-1
CSVEDLGNEQYF
TGCAGCGTTGAAGATCTGGGCAACGAGCAGTACTTC
>-|-|TRBJ2-7|TRBV30
CAWSLGPYEQYF
TGTGCCTGGAGTCTTGGCCCCTACGAGCAGTACTTC
>-|-|TRBJ1-1|TRBV6-1
CASSEWAGAPNTEAFF
TGTGCCAGCAGTGAATGGGCGGGGGCCCCGAACACTGAAGCTTTCTTT
>-|TRBD1|TRBJ1-5|TRBV6-6
CASSSRTGDNQPQHF
TGTGCCAGCAGTTCTAGGACAGGGGATAATCAGCCCCAGCATTTT
>-|-|TRBJ2-2|TRBV15
CATSRAGTGELFF
TGTGCCACCAGCAGAGCGGGCACCGGGGAGCTGTTTTTT
>-|-|TRBJ2-5|TRBV14
CASSQQLRQTQYF
TGTGCCAGCAGCCAACAACTCAGGCAGACCCAGTACTTC
>-|TRBD2|TRBJ2-1|TRBV19
CASSTLSGGPSRQFF
TGTGCCAGTAGTACCCTCTCGGGAGGGCCCTCGAGGCAGTTCTTC
>-|TRBD2|TRBJ2-1|TRBV7-3
CASSSLGPGGYNEQFF
TGTGCCAGCAGCTCGCTGGGCCCGGGGGGCTACAATGAGCAGTTCTTC